The TCR beta chain under discussion was sequenced for a study of cytomegalovirus exposure and HLA in healthy donors. On this clone itself: Its antigen is not identified.

Trimming removed 5 bases at V and 3 bases at J, with 16 bases between. Germline CDR1 reads LNHDA; CDR2 reads SQIVND (reference sequence). The CDR3 sequence is 16 residues long. PCR employed 60 Vbeta and 13 Jbeta primers. The table came from immunoSEQ multiplex PCR; TCRdb's copy has only in-frame clones and leaves some out. There are some 160,000 clones in the sample; about 78% occur only once, and 2% to 2.5% lies in the top ten. Findings of the study overall: A missense DCLRE1C variant was associated with V- and J-gene trimming of TCR beta chains in a later analysis, and an independent cohort replicated the association.

The genes are TRBV19 and TRBJ2-2, with TRBD2 as a possible D gene (6 bases). The TCR sequence derives from a man aged 55 to 69 in good health and CMV-seronegative. The sample comprised PBMCs. The CDR3 loop is CASSPPPGEYTGELFF. The CDR3 nucleotides are TGTGCCAGTAGTCCCCCCCCGGGAGAATACACCGGGGAGCTGTTTTTT.